This T cell receptor beta chain was documented in a study of metastatic and nonmetastatic thyroid tumors. All patients were untreated before thyroid surgery. Original methodology: CDR3 was compared across clinicopathological groups, and the resulting differences were used to build a distant-metastasis classifier for papillary thyroid cancer. TCRdb reprocessed the PCR reads via MiXCR. The authors' filters were not applied to this entry. The sample contains around 19,000 clones, approximately 30% of which appear only once. Study-wide points: Compared with benign nodules, malignant thyroid tumors were reported to have significantly higher TCR beta diversity in both blood and tumor.

This clone has more than one count but fewer than ten. Its antigen is as yet unknown. CDR1 is MNHNS and CDR2 is SASEGT in the germline V gene. The length of the CDR3 is 15 residues. Trimming shortened V by 7 bases and J by 0 bases, and 13 bases separated the two germline ends. The sample taken for sequencing was blood. The chain carries TRBV6-1 and TRBJ1-5, with a tentative D call TRBD1 (6 bases). This TCR derives from a female donor with papillary thyroid cancer or a benign thyroid nodule (not recorded which). Some clones in this sample may be carry-over from other donors' samples. CDR3 sequence (DNA): TGTGCCAGCACCCACAGGGCGACTAGCAATCAGCCCCAGCATTTT. Protein sequence: CASTHRATSNQPQHF.